This entry describes one T cell receptor (beta chain). This sample stems from a study of OX40 agonist ivuxolimab in advanced cancers. Some clones are missing from TCRdb's copy, which holds only in-frame ones; the method was immunoSEQ multiplex PCR. The table has about 22,000 clones, just under 85% seen once; the top ten hold approximately 30%. The specimen comprised CD4+ or CD8+ T cells sorted from blood, sampled in a trial of the OX40 agonist ivuxolimab. This receptor was obtained from an adult with an advanced solid tumor such as melanoma, head and neck, liver or kidney cancer.

The chain's CDR3 is CASSPASYGDEQYF. CDR3 DNA sequence: TGTGCCAGCTCACCGGCCAGTTACGGGGACGAGCAGTACTTC. V usage is TRBV6-1 and J usage is TRBJ2-7, with a tentative D call TRBD2 (5 bases). Between the trimmed V and J ends, which lost 8 bases and 5 bases, there was a span of 19 bases. This CDR3 has 14 amino acids. The germline CDR1 and CDR2 sequences are MNHNS and SASEGT.